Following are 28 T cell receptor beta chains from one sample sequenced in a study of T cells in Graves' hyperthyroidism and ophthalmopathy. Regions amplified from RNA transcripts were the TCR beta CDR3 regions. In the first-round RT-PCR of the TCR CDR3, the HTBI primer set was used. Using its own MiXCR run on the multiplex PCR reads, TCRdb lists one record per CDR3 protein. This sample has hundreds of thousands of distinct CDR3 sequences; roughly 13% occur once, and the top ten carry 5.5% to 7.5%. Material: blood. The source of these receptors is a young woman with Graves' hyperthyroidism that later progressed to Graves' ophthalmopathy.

The CDR3 nucleotides read TGTGCCAGCAAGGTCGGTCTAGCGGGAACCTACGAGCAGTACTTC. It translates to CASKVGLAGTYEQYF. The chain has TRBV2 and TRBJ2-7, with 9 bases that match TRBD2. Losses at the gene ends were 7 bases for V and 2 bases for J; bases not matched to a gene: 9. The V gene's germline CDR1 is SNHLY and CDR2 FYNNEI. CDR3 length: 15 amino acids.

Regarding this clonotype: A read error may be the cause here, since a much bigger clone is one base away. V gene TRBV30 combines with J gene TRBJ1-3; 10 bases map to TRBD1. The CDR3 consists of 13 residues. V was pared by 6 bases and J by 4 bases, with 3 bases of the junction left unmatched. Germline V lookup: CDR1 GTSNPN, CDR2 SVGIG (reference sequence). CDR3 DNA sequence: TGTGCCTGCGACAGGGGGCTAGGAAACACCATATATTTT. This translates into CACDRGLGNTIYF. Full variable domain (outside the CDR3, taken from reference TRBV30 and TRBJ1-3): SQTIHQWPATLVQPVGSPLSLECTVEGTSNPNLYWYRQAAGRGLQLLFYSVGIGQISSEVPQNLSASRPQDRQFILSSKKLLLSDSGFYLCACDRGLGNTIYFGEGSWLTVV.

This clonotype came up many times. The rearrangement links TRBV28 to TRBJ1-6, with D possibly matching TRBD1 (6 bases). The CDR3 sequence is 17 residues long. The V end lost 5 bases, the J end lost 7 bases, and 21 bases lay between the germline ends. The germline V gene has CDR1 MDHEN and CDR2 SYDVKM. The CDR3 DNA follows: TGTGCCAGCAGTCCTAGCCTGGGGGCGGGTTTCAATTCACCCCTCCACTTT. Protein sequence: CASSPSLGAGFNSPLHF.

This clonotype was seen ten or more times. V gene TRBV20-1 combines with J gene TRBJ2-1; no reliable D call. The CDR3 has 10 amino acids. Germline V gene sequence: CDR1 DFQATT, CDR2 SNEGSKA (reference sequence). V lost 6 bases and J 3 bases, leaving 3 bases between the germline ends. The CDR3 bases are TGCAGTGCCCTCTACAATGAGCAGTTCTTC. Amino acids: CSALYNEQFF.

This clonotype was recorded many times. The CDR3, as DNA: TGTGCCAGCAGTGATCGGGCAGGGGGTGATGAAAAACTGTTTTTT. It encodes CASSDRAGGDEKLFF. The J gene is TRBJ1-4, the V gene TRBV6-1; 7 bases are shared with TRBD1. J gave up 6 bases and V 3 bases, and 7 bases lay outside the gene matches. The germline V gene encodes CDR1 MNHNS and CDR2 SASEGT. The CDR3 length is 15 residues.

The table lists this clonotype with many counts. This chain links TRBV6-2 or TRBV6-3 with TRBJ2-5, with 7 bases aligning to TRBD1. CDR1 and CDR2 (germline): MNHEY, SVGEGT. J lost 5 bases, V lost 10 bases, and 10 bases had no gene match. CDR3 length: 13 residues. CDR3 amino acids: CAIKWTGEETQYF. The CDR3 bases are TGTGCCATCAAGTGGACAGGCGAGGAGACCCAGTACTTC.

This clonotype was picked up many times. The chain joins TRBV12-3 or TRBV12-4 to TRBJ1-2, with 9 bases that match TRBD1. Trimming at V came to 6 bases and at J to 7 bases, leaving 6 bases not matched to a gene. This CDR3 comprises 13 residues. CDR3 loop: CASSLRTGAGYTF. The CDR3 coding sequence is TGTGCCAGCAGCCTTCGGACAGGGGCTGGCTACACCTTC.

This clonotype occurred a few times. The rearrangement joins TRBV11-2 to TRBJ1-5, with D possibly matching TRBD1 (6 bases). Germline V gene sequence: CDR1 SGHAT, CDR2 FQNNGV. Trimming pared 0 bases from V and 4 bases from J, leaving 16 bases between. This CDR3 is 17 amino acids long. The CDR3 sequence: CASSLDRTDVNNQPQHF. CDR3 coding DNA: TGTGCCAGCAGCTTAGATCGGACAGACGTCAATAATCAGCCCCAGCATTTT.

The CDR3 region is CASSSYGLAGGLSDEQYF. DNA for the CDR3: TGTGCCAGCAGCTCCTACGGACTAGCGGGAGGTCTGTCCGACGAGCAGTACTTC. The gene calls are TRBV5-6 and TRBJ2-7; 14 bases align to TRBD2. CDR3 length: 18 amino acids. V was clipped by 3 bases and J by 5 bases; unmatched bases: 13. Germline V lookup: CDR1 SGHDT, CDR2 YYEEEE. The full variable domain, with the rest looked up from reference TRBV5-6 and TRBJ2-7, is DAGVTQSPTHLIKTRGQQVTLRCSPKSGHDTVSWYQQALGQGPQFIFQYYEEEERQRGNFPDRFSGHQFPNYSSELNVNALLLGDSALYLCASSSYGLAGGLSDEQYFGPGTRLTVT.

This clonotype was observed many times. The CDR3 region has the DNA TGTGCCAGCAGCTTACTGGTAGCGGATACGCAGTATTTT. Amino acids: CASSLLVADTQYF. This chain connects TRBV7-2 to TRBJ2-3, with a possible D match to TRBD2 (5 bases). Trimming stripped 2 bases from V and 6 bases from J, with 9 bases between. Germline lookup yields CDR1 SGHTA and CDR2 FQGNSA. The CDR3 contains 13 residues.

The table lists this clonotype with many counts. CDR3 region: CASSEREGTFGYTF. The CDR3 DNA reads TGTGCCAGCAGTGAACGAGAAGGAACATTTGGCTACACCTTC. V and J are TRBV6-1 and TRBJ1-2; D is ambiguous. V shed 2 bases and J shed 7 bases, with 14 bases lying between them. This CDR3 region has 14 residues. Looked up from germline, CDR1 is MNHNS and CDR2 is SASEGT.

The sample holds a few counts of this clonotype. The CDR3 region is CASSTRLAGGRYEQYF. The CDR3, as DNA: TGTGCCAGCAGCACTAGACTAGCGGGAGGTCGATACGAGCAGTACTTC. V is TRBV5-6 and J is TRBJ2-7; 13 nucleotides agree with TRBD2. CDR1 SGHDT and CDR2 YYEEEE come from the germline V gene. The ends lost 4 bases at V and 4 bases at J; junction bases unmatched: 8. The CDR3 extends over 16 amino acids.

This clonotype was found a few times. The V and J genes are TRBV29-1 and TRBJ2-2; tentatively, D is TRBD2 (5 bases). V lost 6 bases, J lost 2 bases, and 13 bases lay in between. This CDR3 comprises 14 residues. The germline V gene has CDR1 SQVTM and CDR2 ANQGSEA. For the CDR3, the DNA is TGCAGCGTCCCGCTTAGCGAAAACACCGGGGAGCTGTTTTTT. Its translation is CSVPLSENTGELFF.

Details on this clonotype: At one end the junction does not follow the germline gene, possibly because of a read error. CDR3: CAIEGRRTSGTNVLTF. CDR3 DNA sequence: TGTGCCATCGAGGGGAGGCGAACCTCTGGGACCAACGTCCTGACTTTC. The chain is built from TRBV10-3 and TRBJ2-6; a possible D gene is TRBD2 (6 bases). Germline lookup yields CDR1 ENHRY and CDR2 SYGVKD. This CDR3 is built from 16 residues.

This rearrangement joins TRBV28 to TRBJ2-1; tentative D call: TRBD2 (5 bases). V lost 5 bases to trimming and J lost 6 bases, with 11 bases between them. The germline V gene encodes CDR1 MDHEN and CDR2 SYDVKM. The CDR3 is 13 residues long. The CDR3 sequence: CASSRGLTNEQFF. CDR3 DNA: TGTGCCAGCAGTCGAGGACTTACCAATGAGCAGTTCTTC.

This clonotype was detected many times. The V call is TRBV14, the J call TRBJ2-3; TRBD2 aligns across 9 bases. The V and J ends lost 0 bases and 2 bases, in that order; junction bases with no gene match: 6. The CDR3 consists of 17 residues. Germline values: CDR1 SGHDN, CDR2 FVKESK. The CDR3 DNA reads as TGTGCCAGCAGCCAAGATCTTTGGACTAGCGACACAGATACGCAGTATTTT. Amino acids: CASSQDLWTSDTDTQYF.

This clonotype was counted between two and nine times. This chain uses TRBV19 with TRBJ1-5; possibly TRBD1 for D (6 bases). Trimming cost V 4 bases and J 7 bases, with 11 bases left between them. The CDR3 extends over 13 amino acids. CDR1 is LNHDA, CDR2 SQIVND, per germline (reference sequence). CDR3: CASSRRDKQPQHF. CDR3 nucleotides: TGTGCCAGTAGTAGACGGGACAAACAGCCCCAGCATTTT.

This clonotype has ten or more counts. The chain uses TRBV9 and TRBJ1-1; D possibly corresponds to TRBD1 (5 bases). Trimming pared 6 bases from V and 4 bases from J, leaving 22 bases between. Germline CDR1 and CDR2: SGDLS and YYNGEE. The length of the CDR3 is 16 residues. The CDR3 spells CASTPQADGWFTEAFF. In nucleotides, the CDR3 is TGTGCCAGCACCCCACAGGCTGACGGATGGTTCACTGAAGCTTTCTTT.

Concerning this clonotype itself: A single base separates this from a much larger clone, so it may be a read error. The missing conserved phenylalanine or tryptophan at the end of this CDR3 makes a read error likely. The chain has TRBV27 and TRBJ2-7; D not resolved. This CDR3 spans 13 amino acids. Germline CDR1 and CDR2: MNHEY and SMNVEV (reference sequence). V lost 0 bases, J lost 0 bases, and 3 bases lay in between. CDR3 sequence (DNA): TGTGCCAGCAGTTTATCGTACTCCTACGAGCAGTACCTC. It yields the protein CASSLSYSYEQYL.

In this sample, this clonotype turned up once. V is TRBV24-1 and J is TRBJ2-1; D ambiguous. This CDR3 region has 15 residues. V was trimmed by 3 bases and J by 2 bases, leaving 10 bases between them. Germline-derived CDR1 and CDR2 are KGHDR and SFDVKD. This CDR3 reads CATSDDLGPYNEQFF. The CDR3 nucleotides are TGTGCCACCAGTGATGACCTAGGCCCCTACAATGAGCAGTTCTTC.

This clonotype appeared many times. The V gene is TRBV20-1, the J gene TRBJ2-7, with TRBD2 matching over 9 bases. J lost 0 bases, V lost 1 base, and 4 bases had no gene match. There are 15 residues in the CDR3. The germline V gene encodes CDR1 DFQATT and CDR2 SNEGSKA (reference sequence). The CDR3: CSARGLADVSYEQYF. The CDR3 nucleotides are TGCAGTGCTAGAGGACTAGCGGATGTCTCCTACGAGCAGTACTTC.

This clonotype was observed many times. The CDR3 sequence: CASSRDAFLGNEQFF. The CDR3 DNA follows: TGTGCCAGCAGTCGGGACGCGTTCCTGGGAAATGAGCAGTTCTTC. The chain joins TRBV28 to TRBJ2-1; D tentatively reads TRBD1 or TRBD2 (5 bases each). The CDR3 contains 15 residues. Germline lookup yields CDR1 MDHEN and CDR2 SYDVKM. With 5 bases removed from V and 7 bases from J, the gap between germline ends came to 18 bases.

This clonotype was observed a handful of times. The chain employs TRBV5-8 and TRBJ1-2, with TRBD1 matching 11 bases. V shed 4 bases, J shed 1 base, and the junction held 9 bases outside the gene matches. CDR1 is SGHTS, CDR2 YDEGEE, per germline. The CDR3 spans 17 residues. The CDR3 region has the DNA TGTGCCAGCAGCAGGGACAGGGGGACCGTCTTTAACTATGGCTACACCTTC. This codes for CASSRDRGTVFNYGYTF.

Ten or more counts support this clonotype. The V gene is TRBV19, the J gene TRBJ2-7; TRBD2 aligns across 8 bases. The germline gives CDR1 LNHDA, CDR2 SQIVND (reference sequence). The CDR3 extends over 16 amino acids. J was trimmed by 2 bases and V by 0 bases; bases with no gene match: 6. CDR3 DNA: TGTGCCAGTAGTATAGATCCAGCGGGAGTAACCTACGAGCAGTACTTC. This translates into CASSIDPAGVTYEQYF.

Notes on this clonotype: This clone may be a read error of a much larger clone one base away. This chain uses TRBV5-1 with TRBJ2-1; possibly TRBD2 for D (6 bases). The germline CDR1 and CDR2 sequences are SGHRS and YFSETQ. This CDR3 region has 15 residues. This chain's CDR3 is CASSLQAGSYNEEFF. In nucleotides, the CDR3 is TGCGCCAGCAGCTTACAAGCGGGCTCCTACAATGAGGAGTTCTTC.

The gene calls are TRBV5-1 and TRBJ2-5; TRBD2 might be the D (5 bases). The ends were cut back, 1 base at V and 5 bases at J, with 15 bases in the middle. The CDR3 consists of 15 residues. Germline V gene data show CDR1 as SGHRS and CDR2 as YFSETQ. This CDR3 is CASSLTPASRETQYF. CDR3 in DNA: TGCGCCAGCAGCTTGACCCCGGCTAGCCGCGAGACCCAGTACTTC.

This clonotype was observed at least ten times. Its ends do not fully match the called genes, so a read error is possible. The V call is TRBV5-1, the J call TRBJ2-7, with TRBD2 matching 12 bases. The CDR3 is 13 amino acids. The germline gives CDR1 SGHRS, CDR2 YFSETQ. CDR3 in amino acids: CASSLLAGGEQYF. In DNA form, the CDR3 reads TGTGCCAGCAGCTTACTAGCGGGGGGAGAGCAGTACTTC.

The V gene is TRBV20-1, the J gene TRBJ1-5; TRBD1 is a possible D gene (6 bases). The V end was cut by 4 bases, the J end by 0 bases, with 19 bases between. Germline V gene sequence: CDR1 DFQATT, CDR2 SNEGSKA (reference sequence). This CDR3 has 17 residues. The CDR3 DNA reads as TGCAGTGCTAAGGGGCTACAGGGACCATATAGCAATCAGCCCCAGCATTTT. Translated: CSAKGLQGPYSNQPQHF.